This T cell receptor beta chain derives from a study of T cell repertoires in cytomegalovirus infection. At the level of the study: Well-studied HLA-B-restricted epitopes and recently identified HLA-C-restricted epitopes of CMV were both used in the study. Study-level points and caveats: HLA-C-restricted, CMV-specific TCR beta clonotypes were dominant ex vivo.

There are a few counts of this clonotype. The antigen is not known. MiXCR, run by TCRdb on the reads, gives a single entry per CDR3 protein. The sample has about 270,000 distinct CDR3 sequences, 20% to 25% seen once. This CDR3 spans 15 amino acids. Trimming stripped 3 bases from V and 2 bases from J, with 12 bases between. CDR1 is LGHNA and CDR2 is YNFKEQ in the germline V gene. The sequencing used cultured PBMCs, collected from culture after CMV antigen stimulation. The TCR sequence derives from a human donor in good health (CMV status not recorded). Some clones in this sample may be carry-over from other donors' samples. This sequence joins TRBV4-2 and TRBJ2-3; possibly TRBD1 or TRBD2 for D (5 bases each). CDR3 sequence reads: CASSQGTIDTDTQYF. As DNA, the CDR3 is TGTGCCAGCAGCCAGGGGACGATAGACACAGATACGCAGTATTTT.